The 27 T cell receptor beta chains presented below share a single source sample, sequenced in a study of control samples from healthy donors and cancer patients. Generated by immunoSEQ multiplex PCR, the TCRdb table keeps only in-frame clones and is missing some. The sample consists of some 65,000 clones, approximately 80% of them appearing once. Sequenced material: PBMCs. The receptors come from a woman aged 45-60 years with lung cancer.

V usage is TRBV19 and J usage is TRBJ2-3, with D possibly matching TRBD2 (5 bases). Germline V gene lookup returns CDR1 LNHDA and CDR2 SQIVND (reference sequence). The CDR3 contains 16 residues. V was pared by 4 bases and J by 4 bases, with 18 bases between. The CDR3 sequence: CASSTTRYSGADTQYF. CDR3 DNA: TGTGCCAGTAGTACCACCCGGTACAGCGGCGCAGATACGCAGTATTTT.

This rearrangement joins TRBV4-3 to TRBJ1-1; 9 nucleotides align to TRBD1. Germline V gene sequence: CDR1 LGHNA, CDR2 YSLEER. CDR3 length equals 15 residues. The J segment lost 5 bases and the V segment lost 0 bases, leaving 4 bases of the junction unmatched. The DNA of the CDR3 is TGCGCCAGCAGCCAAGAAAACAGGGGGCAAACTGAAGCTTTCTTT. It is translated as CASSQENRGQTEAFF.

The chain uses TRBV19 and TRBJ1-2, with 7 positions matching TRBD1. The junction had 10 bases not matched to a gene; V was cut back by 5 bases and J by 4 bases. The CDR3 has 15 residues. Germline CDR1 is LNHDA and CDR2 is SQIVND (reference sequence). The CDR3 here is CASSAGQQTSYGYTF. The DNA of the CDR3 is TGTGCCAGTAGTGCGGGACAGCAAACTTCCTATGGCTACACCTTC. Together with reference TRBV19 and TRBJ1-2, the CDR3 gives the full variable domain: DGGITQSPKYLFRKEGQNVTLSCEQNLNHDAMYWYRQDPGQGLRLIYYSQIVNDFQKGDIAEGYSVSREKKESFPLTVTSAQKNPTAFYLCASSAGQQTSYGYTFGSGTRLTVV.

This clone was seen only once. This chain uses TRBV28 with TRBJ1-5; 7 bases line up with TRBD1. This CDR3 has 14 amino acids. The junction had 7 bases not matched to a gene; V was cut back by 6 bases and J by 5 bases. The germline CDR1 and CDR2 sequences are MDHEN and SYDVKM. CDR3 DNA sequence: TGTGCCAGCAGCCTTGGACAGGTTCATCAGCCCCAGCATTTT. It codes for CASSLGQVHQPQHF.

The chain is built from TRBV6-5 and TRBJ1-1, with a tentative D call TRBD1 (6 bases). Germline CDR1 MNHEY, CDR2 SVGAGI. Trimming pared 2 bases from V and 7 bases from J, leaving 11 bases between. The CDR3 loop spans 13 amino acids. The CDR3 reads CASSYQGQGEAFF. The CDR3 DNA sequence: TGTGCCAGCAGTTACCAGGGACAAGGTGAAGCTTTCTTT.

The chain links TRBV19 to TRBJ1-1; D perhaps matches TRBD1 (6 bases). V lost 7 bases to trimming and J lost 5 bases, with 11 bases between them. Germline V gene sequence: CDR1 LNHDA, CDR2 SQIVND (reference sequence). The CDR3 runs to 12 residues. The CDR3 nucleotides read TGTGCCAGTACCATAGGGGGGACTGAAGCTTTCTTT. Residues: CASTIGGTEAFF.

V is TRBV6-5 and J is TRBJ1-2; tentative D call: TRBD1 (5 bases). Looked up from germline, CDR1 is MNHEY and CDR2 is SVGAGI. V shed 3 bases and J shed 5 bases, with 10 bases lying between them. The CDR3 has 13 amino acids. The DNA for the CDR3 is TGTGCCAGCAGTTATCGACAGCTTTATGGCTACACCTTC. Residues: CASSYRQLYGYTF.

The V call is TRBV23-1, the J call TRBJ2-5; maybe TRBD1 (6 bases). TRBV23-1 is recorded as an ORF, its role being uncertain. CDR3 length equals 17 residues. Trimming pared 6 bases from V and 7 bases from J, leaving 27 bases between. CDR3 in DNA: TGCGCCAGCAGACTTAAGGTTCCGGGACACAAAGTGGGGACCCAGTACTTC. Encoded protein: CASRLKVPGHKVGTQYF.

This chain joins TRBV11-2 and TRBJ1-2, with D perhaps TRBD1 (6 bases). Trimming took 2 bases from V and 8 from J, leaving 12 bases between them. CDR3 size: 13 residues. Germline CDR1 and CDR2: SGHAT and FQNNGV. Here the CDR3 reads CASSLNRESGYTF. Here the CDR3 DNA reads TGTGCCAGCAGCTTAAACAGGGAGAGCGGCTACACCTTC.

The chain carries TRBV12-3 or TRBV12-4 and TRBJ1-1; unclear D gene. This CDR3 has 13 amino acids. V shed 6 bases and J shed 4 bases, with 12 bases lying between them. Here the CDR3 reads CASSRTLSTEAFF. The DNA for the CDR3 is TGTGCCAGCAGCCGGACCCTGAGCACTGAAGCTTTCTTT.

The chain employs TRBV27 and TRBJ2-7; D gene ambiguous. V was clipped by 8 bases and J by 3 bases, with 8 bases between them. Germline-derived CDR1 and CDR2 are MNHEY and SMNVEV (reference sequence). The CDR3 runs to 11 residues. The CDR3 loop reads CASGNGYEQYF. Written as DNA, the CDR3 is TGTGCCAGCGGGAACGGCTACGAGCAGTACTTC.

A single count supports this clone. This chain links TRBV6-6 with TRBJ1-5, with D perhaps TRBD1 (6 bases). Trimming removed 4 bases from V and 3 bases from J, with 13 bases in between. The germline V gene has CDR1 MNHNY and CDR2 SVGAGI (reference sequence). The CDR3 loop spans 15 amino acids. The CDR3, as DNA: TGTGCCAGCAGTTTACAGGGCGCCAACAATCAGCCCCAGCATTTT. It specifies CASSLQGANNQPQHF.

This chain links TRBV11-2 with TRBJ1-1; D gene uncertain. CDR1 is SGHAT and CDR2 is FQNNGV in the germline V gene. The CDR3 length is 13 residues. Trimming pared 2 bases from V and 1 base from J, leaving 5 bases between. In DNA form, the CDR3 reads TGTGCCAGCAGCTTAAACGCGAACACTGAAGCTTTCTTT. This sequence encodes CASSLNANTEAFF.

The CDR3: CASSFSPDTYEQYF. Here the CDR3 DNA reads TGTGCCAGCAGCTTCTCCCCTGATACCTACGAGCAGTACTTC. The rearrangement uses TRBV5-5 and TRBJ2-7; D is unresolved. This CDR3 region has 14 residues. Trimming took off 2 bases at V and 2 bases at J, with 11 bases between the two ends. The germline V gene encodes CDR1 SGHKS and CDR2 YYEKEE (reference sequence).

The rearrangement joins TRBV28 to TRBJ2-3; 7 positions agree with TRBD2. Germline loops: CDR1 MDHEN, CDR2 SYDVKM. V lost 6 bases, J lost 1 base, and 13 bases stayed unmatched. The CDR3 has 17 amino acids. Here the CDR3 DNA reads TGTGCCAGCAGCCAGAGCGGGACGCCCGGAGGCACAGATACGCAGTATTTT. Amino acid sequence: CASSQSGTPGGTDTQYF.

This clone was counted once. The J gene is TRBJ1-3, the V gene TRBV29-1, with D possibly TRBD1 on 5 matching bases. This CDR3 contains 12 residues. V was clipped by 7 bases and J by 1 base, with 8 bases between them. The V gene's germline CDR1 is SQVTM and CDR2 ANQGSEA. The CDR3 DNA follows: TGCAGCGCCGGGGGTTCTGGAAACACCATATATTTT. Amino acids: CSAGGSGNTIYF. Complete variable domain (other parts from reference TRBV29-1 and TRBJ1-3): SAVISQKPSRDICQRGTSLTIQCQVDSQVTMMFWYRQQPGQSLTLIATANQGSEATYESGFVIDKFPISRPNLTFSTLTVSNMSPEDSSIYLCSAGGSGNTIYFGEGSWLTVV.

The gene calls are TRBV25-1 and TRBJ1-6, with D maybe TRBD1 (5 bases). This CDR3 contains 14 residues. Germline loops: CDR1 MGHDK, CDR2 SYGVNS. The V end was cut by 5 bases, the J end by 7 bases, with 12 bases between. The CDR3 DNA is TGTGCCAGCAGTATACAGGCGTTCAATTCACCCCTCCACTTT. Translated, it gives CASSIQAFNSPLHF.

CDR3: CASSLMRTEAFF. The DNA of the CDR3 is TGTGCCAGCTCTCTCATGAGGACTGAAGCTTTCTTT. The chain couples TRBV18 to TRBJ1-1, with D uncertain. Germline CDR1 KGHSH, CDR2 LQKENI. V was shortened by 6 bases and J by 5 bases, with 10 bases between the two germline ends. The CDR3 is 12 amino acids.

This chain connects TRBV7-2 to TRBJ1-1; D unresolved. The V end lost 0 bases, the J end lost 4 bases, and 3 bases lay between the germline ends. Germline lookup yields CDR1 SGHTA and CDR2 FQGNSA. The CDR3 covers 12 residues. The CDR3 here is CASSLALTEAFF. The CDR3 DNA sequence: TGTGCCAGCAGCTTAGCGCTCACTGAAGCTTTCTTT.

The chain couples TRBV6-5 to TRBJ1-5; D unclear. This CDR3 spans 13 amino acids. With 6 bases removed from V and 0 bases from J, the gap between germline ends came to 6 bases. From germline, CDR1 is MNHEY and CDR2 SVGAGI. CDR3 protein: CASRDNSNQPQHF. The CDR3 DNA is TGTGCCAGCAGGGATAATAGCAATCAGCCCCAGCATTTT.

This sequence joins TRBV18 and TRBJ1-2; TRBD1 might be the D (5 bases). V lost 2 bases to trimming and J lost 5 bases, with 12 bases between them. CDR1 is KGHSH, CDR2 LQKENI, per germline. CDR3 size: 14 residues. CDR3 amino acids: CASSPGTGRYGYTF. CDR3 in DNA: TGTGCCAGCTCACCAGGGACCGGGCGGTATGGCTACACCTTC.

The J gene is TRBJ1-2, the V gene TRBV19; possibly TRBD1 for D (5 bases). Germline V lookup: CDR1 LNHDA, CDR2 SQIVND (reference sequence). V was trimmed by 2 bases and J by 4 bases, leaving 17 bases between them. This CDR3 has 16 residues. The CDR3: CASSITPSGGVYGYTF. The CDR3, as DNA: TGTGCCAGTAGTATAACCCCCAGTGGAGGGGTCTATGGCTACACCTTC.

There are a few counts of this clone. The chain employs TRBV19 and TRBJ1-1, with D perhaps matching TRBD1 (6 bases). The CDR3 is 13 residues long. Germline CDR1 and CDR2: LNHDA and SQIVND (reference sequence). Trimming removed 0 bases at V and 5 bases at J, with 7 bases between. The CDR3 DNA is TGTGCCAGTAGTATAGATAGGGGGACTGAAGCTTTCTTT. The encoded protein is CASSIDRGTEAFF.

V usage is TRBV24-1 and J usage is TRBJ1-2; D is possibly TRBD1 (5 bases). Trimming left V 6 bases short and J 4 bases short, with 20 bases between. The length of the CDR3 is 16 residues. From germline, CDR1 is KGHDR and CDR2 SFDVKD. The CDR3 nucleotides are TGTGCCACCAGTTCCGGGAGGGGCGCGTTGGGCTATGGCTACACCTTC. Amino acid sequence: CATSSGRGALGYGYTF.

The chain links TRBV7-9 to TRBJ2-3; no clear D. The V gene lost 3 bases and the J gene lost 3 bases, with 4 bases spanning the gap. Per germline, CDR1 SEHNR and CDR2 FQNEAQ (reference sequence). The CDR3 extends over 12 amino acids. For the CDR3, the DNA is TGTGCCAGCAGCTTCCATACAGATACGCAGTATTTT. It is translated as CASSFHTDTQYF. The variable domain in full, with the rest retrieved from reference TRBV7-9 and TRBJ2-3, is DTGVSQNPRHKITKRGQNVTFRCDPISEHNRLYWYRQTLGQGPEFLTYFQNEAQLEKSRLLSDRFSAERPKGSFSTLEIQRTEQGDSAMYLCASSFHTDTQYFGPGTRLTVL.

V and J are TRBV9 and TRBJ1-1; the D is unclear. Per the germline V gene, CDR1 is SGDLS and CDR2 is YYNGEE. V gave up 0 bases and J gave up 1 base, with 10 bases separating them. The CDR3 runs 15 residues. This CDR3 is CASSVATARNTEAFF. The CDR3, as DNA: TGTGCCAGCAGCGTAGCTACCGCCAGGAACACTGAAGCTTTCTTT.

The chain recombines TRBV5-5 with TRBJ2-3; 13 bases line up with TRBD2. This CDR3 has 18 amino acids. Unmatched junction bases numbered 5, after V lost 0 bases and J lost 1 base. Looked up from germline, CDR1 is SGHKS and CDR2 is YYEKEE (reference sequence). The CDR3 sequence is CASSLGLAGGTGTDTQYF. In nucleotides, the CDR3 is TGTGCCAGCAGCTTGGGACTAGCGGGGGGCACGGGCACAGATACGCAGTATTTT. Full variable domain (remainder filled in from reference TRBV5-5 and TRBJ2-3): DAGVTQSPTHLIKTRGQQVTLRCSPISGHKSVSWYQQVLGQGPQFIFQYYEKEERGRGNFPDRFSARQFPNYSSELNVNALLLGDSALYLCASSLGLAGGTGTDTQYFGPGTRLTVL.